Presented here are 31 T cell receptor beta chains from one specimen sequenced in a study of spatial heterogeneity in lung cancer. General observations from the study: Tumor mutation counts were tracked by expanded intratumoral alpha and beta TCR counts.

Documented time point: sample taken at primary tumor resection. Their recognized antigens are unknown. TCRdb re-called the 5' RACE reads through MiXCR, storing one row per CDR3 protein. The sample yields 100,000 to 110,000 distinct CDR3 sequences, nearly 4.5% seen once. This sample comprised lung tumor tissue, obtained at surgery. All receptors come from a male donor with early-stage non-small cell lung cancer.

This clonotype was detected ten times or more. The chain couples TRBV20-1 to TRBJ2-2; no clear D. Germline assignment: CDR1 DFQATT and CDR2 SNEGSKA (reference sequence). Trimming removed 1 base from V and 3 bases from J, with 3 bases in between. The CDR3 has 12 amino acids. In nucleotides, the CDR3 is TGCAGTGCTAGAGTTGACACCGGGGAGCTGTTTTTT. Its protein product is CSARVDTGELFF.

Many counts were recorded for this clonotype. The chain recombines TRBV28 with TRBJ2-7, with D hard to call. With 3 bases removed from V and 3 bases from J, the gap between germline ends came to 12 bases. The CDR3 spans 14 residues. Germline V gene lookup returns CDR1 MDHEN and CDR2 SYDVKM. In DNA form, the CDR3 reads TGTGCCAGCAGTTTCAACGGGTTCGGCTACGAGCAGTACTTC. Residues: CASSFNGFGYEQYF.

This clonotype was detected many times. Written as DNA, the CDR3 is TGTGCCAGCAGCCCCCGACCCGCCAGCGCCCTGAGCTCCTACAATGAGCAGTTCTTC. Translation gives CASSPRPASALSSYNEQFF. V is TRBV4-2 and J is TRBJ2-1; D is unresolved. This CDR3 has 19 amino acids. Germline CDR1 LGHNA, CDR2 YNFKEQ. Trimming pared 4 bases from V and 0 bases from J, leaving 22 bases between.

CDR3 nucleotides: TGTGCCAGCAGCTTAGGGGTTGGCGAGCAGTACTTC. Protein sequence: CASSLGVGEQYF. The chain is built from TRBV11-2 and TRBJ2-7; the D is unclear. The CDR3 loop spans 12 amino acids. V was shortened by 1 base and J by 6 bases, with 7 bases between the two germline ends. Germline CDR1 reads SGHAT; CDR2 reads FQNNGV. Full variable domain (rest looked up from reference TRBV11-2 and TRBJ2-7): EAGVAQSPRYKIIEKRQSVAFWCNPISGHATLYWYQQILGQGPKLLIQFQNNGVVDDSQLPKDRFSAERLKGVDSTLKIQPAKLEDSAVYLCASSLGVGEQYFGPGTRLTVT.

This clonotype was seen many times. This chain uses TRBV6-1 with TRBJ1-2, with D unresolved. Germline CDR1 reads MNHNS; CDR2 reads SASEGT. V lost 2 bases and J 4 bases, leaving 14 bases between the germline ends. There are 15 residues in the CDR3. The CDR3 spells CASSESAALSYGYTF. CDR3 in DNA: TGTGCCAGCAGTGAATCGGCAGCCCTTAGCTATGGCTACACCTTC.

The chain employs TRBV11-2 and TRBJ1-6, with D hard to call. Germline CDR1 reads SGHAT; CDR2 reads FQNNGV. CDR3 length: 15 amino acids. Trimming cost V 5 bases and J 8 bases, with 16 bases left between them. The CDR3 region has the DNA TGTGCCAGCAGCCTCGGACCGCCGAACTATTCACCCCTCCACTTT. It encodes CASSLGPPNYSPLHF.

This clonotype has ten or more counts. This chain connects TRBV2 to TRBJ2-7; D is uncertain. V gave up 5 bases and J gave up 2 bases, with 16 bases separating them. Looked up from germline, CDR1 is SNHLY and CDR2 is FYNNEI. This CDR3 spans 15 amino acids. The CDR3 DNA follows: TGTGCCAGCAGTCTTCCGGAGACGAGGACCTACGAGCAGTACTTC. This gives the protein CASSLPETRTYEQYF. Variable domain in full (rest from reference TRBV2 and TRBJ2-7): EPEVTQTPSHQVTQMGQEVILRCVPISNHLYFYWYRQILGQKVEFLVSFYNNEISEKSEIFDDQFSVERPDGSNFTLKIRSTKLEDSAMYFCASSLPETRTYEQYFGPGTRLTVT.

This clonotype has ten or more counts. The chain recombines TRBV18 with TRBJ2-5; tentatively, D is TRBD1 (5 bases). The V end was cut by 2 bases, the J end by 0 bases, with 7 bases between. This CDR3 has 14 amino acids. Germline V gene sequence: CDR1 KGHSH, CDR2 LQKENI. CDR3 nucleotide sequence: TGTGCCAGCTCACCAAGACAGTACCAAGAGACCCAGTACTTC. Its translation is CASSPRQYQETQYF.

This clonotype was picked up many times. This chain connects TRBV20-1 to TRBJ1-5, with unresolved D. The CDR3 has 12 amino acids. V lost 3 bases and J lost 5, with 8 bases in between. The germline V gene encodes CDR1 DFQATT and CDR2 SNEGSKA (reference sequence). The DNA for the CDR3 is TGCAGTGCTAGCGCTGAGGATCAGCCCCAGCATTTT. Encoded protein: CSASAEDQPQHF.

There are many counts of this clonotype. The J gene is TRBJ2-3, the V gene TRBV5-1; 7 nucleotides align to TRBD2. Germline V gene lookup returns CDR1 SGHRS and CDR2 YFSETQ. This CDR3 contains 16 residues. The V gene end was trimmed by 0 bases and the J gene end by 0 bases; junction bases not matched to a gene: 4. The CDR3 reads CASSLGLRESTDTQYF. The CDR3, as DNA: TGCGCCAGCAGCTTGGGTTTGCGGGAGAGCACAGATACGCAGTATTTT. Full variable domain (remainder filled in from reference TRBV5-1 and TRBJ2-3): KAGVTQTPRYLIKTRGQQVTLSCSPISGHRSVSWYQQTPGQGLQFLFEYFSETQRNKGNFPGRFSGRQFSNSRSEMNVSTLELGDSALYLCASSLGLRESTDTQYFGPGTRLTVL.

In its sample, this clonotype was seen many times. The chain recombines TRBV6-1 with TRBJ1-5; 7 nucleotides agree with TRBD1. Per the germline V gene, CDR1 is MNHNS and CDR2 is SASEGT. The CDR3 sequence is 13 residues long. J was trimmed by 2 bases and V by 7 bases; bases with no gene match: 2. The CDR3: CASTDRGNQPQHF. DNA of the CDR3: TGTGCCAGCACTGACAGGGGCAATCAGCCCCAGCATTTT.

This clonotype was counted at least ten times. The rearrangement links TRBV3-1 to TRBJ1-2; the D is unclear. The germline V gene encodes CDR1 LGHDT and CDR2 YNNKEL (reference sequence). Trimming cost V 8 bases and J 2 bases, with 9 bases left between them. CDR3 length: 12 residues. The CDR3 sequence: CASGTSNYGYTF. The CDR3 nucleotides are TGTGCCAGCGGTACTTCAAACTATGGCTACACCTTC.

This clonotype was counted at least ten times. The chain recombines TRBV28 with TRBJ2-7; TRBD2 matches at 8 bases. The CDR3 has 15 amino acids. The germline V gene has CDR1 MDHEN and CDR2 SYDVKM. Trimming cost V 2 bases and J 2 bases; bases outside gene matches: 5. In DNA form, the CDR3 reads TGTGCCAGCAGTTTAACACTAGCGGCCCCCTACGAGCAGTACTTC. Translating it yields CASSLTLAAPYEQYF.

The chain carries TRBV2 and TRBJ2-6, with D possibly TRBD1 on 6 matching bases. From germline, CDR1 is SNHLY and CDR2 FYNNEI. V lost 0 bases and J 1 base, leaving 7 bases between the germline ends. The CDR3 consists of 16 residues. CDR3 sequence (DNA): TGTGCCAGCAGTGAAGCGAGGGGGTCTGGGGCCAACGTCCTGACTTTC. Amino acid sequence: CASSEARGSGANVLTF.

This clonotype was detected many times. This chain connects TRBV4-1 to TRBJ1-6; 8 bases line up with TRBD1. Unmatched junction bases numbered 6, after V lost 4 bases and J lost 7 bases. CDR3 length: 15 residues. Germline V gene sequence: CDR1 MGHRA, CDR2 YSYEKL. The CDR3 DNA follows: TGCGCCAGCAGCCCCGGACAGGGAAACAATTCACCCCTCCACTTT. The encoded protein is CASSPGQGNNSPLHF.

At least ten counts were recorded for this clonotype. V usage is TRBV20-1 and J usage is TRBJ2-6, with a tentative D call TRBD1 (5 bases). The CDR3 has 15 residues. CDR1 DFQATT and CDR2 SNEGSKA come from the germline V gene (reference sequence). The ends were cut back, 3 bases at V and 3 bases at J, with 12 bases in the middle. CDR3 sequence reads: CSASPLQVGANVLTF. In DNA, the CDR3 is TGCAGTGCTAGTCCCCTACAGGTTGGGGCCAACGTCCTGACTTTC.

The sample holds many counts of this clonotype. The chain joins TRBV10-3 to TRBJ2-1; D unresolved. Germline-derived CDR1 and CDR2 are ENHRY and SYGVKD. CDR3 length: 13 amino acids. Trimming left V 1 base short and J 11 bases short, with 12 bases between. CDR3: CAISEFPYSKQFF. DNA for the CDR3: TGTGCCATCAGTGAGTTTCCTTACAGTAAGCAGTTCTTC.

This clonotype was counted at least ten times. The chain employs TRBV7-9 and TRBJ1-3; D is unresolved. The CDR3 has 15 residues. V shed 5 bases and J shed 0 bases, with 11 bases lying between them. CDR1 SEHNR and CDR2 FQNEAQ come from the germline V gene (reference sequence). CDR3 DNA: TGTGCCAGCAGCCTCCGGAGAAACTCTGGAAACACCATATATTTT. It is translated as CASSLRRNSGNTIYF.

The CDR3 loop reads CASSQATGGTGANVLTF. CDR3 nucleotide sequence: TGTGCCAGCAGCCAAGCGACAGGGGGCACCGGGGCCAACGTCCTGACTTTC. The chain recombines TRBV4-2 with TRBJ2-6, with TRBD1 matching over 10 bases. This CDR3 has 17 amino acids. The germline gives CDR1 LGHNA, CDR2 YNFKEQ. Trimming took 1 base from V and 4 from J; bases not matched to a gene: 4.

This clonotype was observed a few times. V and J are TRBV27 and TRBJ2-5, with D perhaps matching TRBD1 (6 bases). Germline assignment: CDR1 MNHEY and CDR2 SMNVEV (reference sequence). Trimming cost V 5 bases and J 7 bases, with 26 bases left between them. This CDR3 spans 17 amino acids. The CDR3 spells CASSMKGGPGRMATQYF. In DNA, the CDR3 is TGTGCCAGCAGTATGAAAGGGGGTCCTGGACGAATGGCGACCCAGTACTTC.

This clonotype was seen ten or more times. The gene calls are TRBV6-1 and TRBJ2-5; 7 positions match TRBD1. Trimming at V came to 0 bases and at J to 0 bases, leaving 1 base not matched to a gene. The germline gives CDR1 MNHNS, CDR2 SASEGT. This CDR3 region has 15 residues. The CDR3 is CASSEATGYQETQYF. The DNA of the CDR3 is TGTGCCAGCAGTGAAGCGACAGGGTACCAAGAGACCCAGTACTTC.

This clonotype was recorded at least ten times. J is TRBJ1-1 and V is TRBV3-1; no reliable D call. V was trimmed by 4 bases and J by 4 bases, leaving 16 bases between them. Germline CDR1 and CDR2: LGHDT and YNNKEL (reference sequence). The CDR3 is made up of 15 amino acids. The DNA for the CDR3 is TGTGCCAGCAGCCGTCCTAACAGCCGTGTCACTGAAGCTTTCTTT. Translating gives CASSRPNSRVTEAFF. Drawing the rest from reference TRBV3-1 and TRBJ1-1, the complete variable domain is DTAVSQTPKYLVTQMGNDKSIKCEQNLGHDTMYWYKQDSKKFLKIMFSYNNKELIINETVPNRFSPKSPDKAHLNLHINSLELGDSAVYFCASSRPNSRVTEAFFGQGTRLTVV.

The table lists this clonotype with many counts. The V call is TRBV9, the J call TRBJ2-2; D could derive from TRBD1 or TRBD2 (5 bases each). Trimming cost V 0 bases and J 1 base, with 10 bases left between them. This CDR3 is 16 amino acids long. Germline loops: CDR1 SGDLS, CDR2 YYNGEE. The CDR3 bases are TGTGCCAGCAGCGTAGCCGGGACGGTGAACACCGGGGAGCTGTTTTTT. It is translated as CASSVAGTVNTGELFF.

At least ten counts were recorded for this clonotype. This rearrangement joins TRBV27 to TRBJ2-3; D gene unclear. V was shortened by 5 bases and J by 4 bases, with 4 bases between the two germline ends. The CDR3 runs to 11 residues. Germline assignment: CDR1 MNHEY and CDR2 SMNVEV (reference sequence). The CDR3 sequence is CASSTADTQYF. The CDR3 DNA reads as TGTGCCAGCAGTACAGCAGATACGCAGTATTTT.

This clonotype was observed at least ten times. The rearrangement joins TRBV7-2 to TRBJ1-6; unclear D gene. V was trimmed by 3 bases and J by 7 bases, leaving 4 bases between them. CDR3 size: 12 residues. Looked up from germline, CDR1 is SGHTA and CDR2 is FQGNSA. The DNA for the CDR3 is TGTGCCAGCAGCTTCTCAAATTCACCCCTCCACTTT. Residues: CASSFSNSPLHF.

This clonotype was seen many times. The chain couples TRBV24-1 to TRBJ2-6; D not certain. CDR1 is KGHDR, CDR2 SFDVKD, per germline. The CDR3 extends over 13 amino acids. The V end lost 11 bases, the J end lost 0 bases, and 7 bases lay between the germline ends. This CDR3 reads CASSNSGANVLTF. The DNA of the CDR3 is TGTGCCAGCTCAAACTCTGGGGCCAACGTCCTGACTTTC.

This clonotype occurred many times. V gene TRBV9 combines with J gene TRBJ2-3; TRBD1 is a possible D gene (5 bases). V was trimmed by 0 bases and J by 4 bases, leaving 12 bases between them. Germline assignment: CDR1 SGDLS and CDR2 YYNGEE. This CDR3 is built from 15 residues. DNA of the CDR3: TGTGCCAGCAGCGTAGAAGGGGTACTCCCAGATACGCAGTATTTT. Protein product: CASSVEGVLPDTQYF.

This clonotype turned up a few times. The chain uses TRBV6-1 and TRBJ2-1; maybe TRBD2 (5 bases). V was trimmed by 3 bases and J by 5 bases, leaving 8 bases between them. The CDR3 totals 13 residues. Germline values: CDR1 MNHNS, CDR2 SASEGT. CDR3 protein: CASSDRENNEQFF. CDR3 bases: TGTGCCAGCAGTGATCGGGAAAACAATGAGCAGTTCTTC.

V and J are TRBV29-1 and TRBJ2-5, with TRBD2 as a possible D gene (6 bases). The CDR3 covers 15 residues. Germline CDR1 SQVTM, CDR2 ANQGSEA. V was trimmed by 1 base and J by 4 bases, leaving 16 bases between them. CDR3 sequence reads: CSVEGPGEHGETQYF. Here the CDR3 DNA reads TGCAGCGTTGAAGGGCCGGGAGAGCATGGAGAGACCCAGTACTTC. The full variable domain, in which reference TRBV29-1 and TRBJ2-5 provide the parts outside the CDR3, is SAVISQKPSRDICQRGTSLTIQCQVDSQVTMMFWYRQQPGQSLTLIATANQGSEATYESGFVIDKFPISRPNLTFSTLTVSNMSPEDSSIYLCSVEGPGEHGETQYFGPGTRLLVL.

This clonotype occurred many times. The chain is built from TRBV2 and TRBJ1-2; the D gene is possibly TRBD1 (5 bases). Germline CDR1 and CDR2: SNHLY and FYNNEI. The CDR3 has 13 residues. The V gene lost 6 bases and the J gene lost 6 bases, with 14 bases spanning the gap. The CDR3 spells CASSFDSSNGYTF. The DNA for the CDR3 is TGTGCCAGCAGCTTTGACAGCTCCAATGGCTACACCTTC.

Ten or more counts support this clonotype. This rearrangement joins TRBV6-1 to TRBJ1-2, with 7 bases identical to TRBD1. V was pared by 6 bases and J by 2 bases, with 15 bases of the junction left unmatched. The CDR3 covers 17 residues. Per germline, CDR1 MNHNS and CDR2 SASEGT. The CDR3 loop is CASSQKWPGGLNYGYTF. As DNA, the CDR3 is TGTGCCAGCAGCCAAAAATGGCCAGGGGGTCTAAACTATGGCTACACCTTC.